The T cell receptor (beta chain) described here comes from a study of CD8+ T cells in alopecia areata. Study at large: The protocol delivered tofacitinib for 6 to 18 months, then withdrew it for 6 months.

The CDR3 is 14 amino acids. CDR1 is LGHNA and CDR2 is YNFKEQ in the germline V gene. V was cut by 4 bases and J by 2 bases, with 8 bases left in between. Reverse transcribed after extraction, RNA yielded cDNA as the sequencing template. Sequenced by immunoSEQ multiplex PCR; TCRdb stores in-frame clones only, minus some. The table includes around 140,000 clones, about 47% detected once. This clone was observed once. Lesional scalp punch biopsies and peripheral blood were collected from alopecia areata patients. The sequences come from CD8+ T cells sorted from blood, collected at week 0. The receptor's source is a human donor with alopecia areata. This chain connects TRBV4-2 to TRBJ2-2, with D possibly being TRBD2 (5 bases). Here the CDR3 reads CASSLGINTGELFF. As DNA, the CDR3 is TGTGCCAGCAGCCTCGGGATCAACACCGGGGAGCTGTTTTTT.